This TCR beta chain is drawn from a study of OX40 agonist ivuxolimab in advanced cancers. Study context: Recorded diagnoses for dose-escalation patients were hepatocellular carcinoma, melanoma, renal cell or head and neck cancer. Cohort: 65% to 90% men, mean age about 60, aged about 23 to 80.

In the case of this clone: Its antigen is not known.

There are 14 residues in the CDR3. The protocol was immunoSEQ multiplex PCR, while the TCRdb copy is restricted to in-frame clones and leaves out a portion. The repertoire holds about 60,000 clones, with 85% as singletons. Blood got drawn at baseline, again on cycle 4 day 1, and then on cycle 7 day 1. Study-wide findings and caveats: Among T cells, CD8+ cells averaged more expanded clones than CD4+ cells.

The sample here was CD4+ or CD8+ T cells sorted from blood, taken in a trial of the OX40 agonist ivuxolimab. This chain uses TRBV21-1 with TRBJ1-3. TRBV21-1 is a pseudogene. The clonotype comes from an adult with an advanced solid tumor such as melanoma, head and neck, liver or kidney cancer. The CDR3 sequence is CASSKYHWGNTIYF. CDR3 DNA sequence: TGTGCCAGCAGCAAGTATCATTGGGGAAACACCATATATTTT.